This entry lists 28 T cell receptor beta chains sequenced from one sample in a study of blood T cell repertoires in COVID-19. Assay: immunoSEQ multiplex PCR; the TCRdb copy retains only in-frame clones and omits some. The top ten hold roughly 2.8% of the sample, which has 250,000 or so clones, approximately 90% seen once. Specimen: PBMCs or T cells enriched from blood (not recorded which). The source is a man aged 35-49 years who had been exposed to COVID-19.

The genes are TRBV24-1 and TRBJ1-1; no clear D gene. The CDR3 extends over 12 amino acids. The V end lost 5 bases, the J end lost 2 bases, and 5 bases lay between the germline ends. Germline CDR1 reads KGHDR; CDR2 reads SFDVKD. The CDR3 bases are TGTGCCACCAGTGTTGGCAACACTGAAGCTTTCTTT. Protein product: CATSVGNTEAFF.

The chain joins TRBV27 to TRBJ2-1; 15 positions match TRBD2. With V trimmed by 3 bases and J by 16 bases, 10 bases remained unmatched. CDR3 size: 15 residues. Germline V gene data show CDR1 as MNHEY and CDR2 as SMNVEV (reference sequence). The CDR3 nucleotides read TGTGCCAGCAGTTTTAGAGGACTAGCGGGAGGGCCCGACTTCTTC. It encodes CASSFRGLAGGPDFF.

The chain has TRBV18 and TRBJ2-3, with unresolved D. V lost 5 bases and J 1 base, leaving 19 bases between the germline ends. Germline V gives CDR1 KGHSH, CDR2 LQKENI. This CDR3 is 17 amino acids long. The CDR3 loop reads CASSAIEALLGTDTQYF. DNA of the CDR3: TGTGCCAGCTCAGCAATAGAAGCGTTGCTCGGCACAGATACGCAGTATTTT.

CDR3 protein: CASSGGTNQPQHF. CDR3 nucleotides: TGTGCCAGCAGCGGGGGTACCAATCAGCCCCAGCATTTT. The chain recombines TRBV27 with TRBJ1-5, with a possible D match to TRBD1 (5 bases). CDR1 is MNHEY, CDR2 SMNVEV, per germline (reference sequence). The CDR3 is 13 residues long. Between the trimmed V and J ends, which lost 6 bases and 3 bases, there was a span of 9 bases.

V and J are TRBV29-1 and TRBJ2-7, with TRBD2 matching 8 bases. There are 13 residues in the CDR3. CDR1 is SQVTM and CDR2 is ANQGSEA in the germline V gene. V was pared by 7 bases and J by 5 bases, with 10 bases of the junction left unmatched. CDR3 amino acids: CSATGTRAHEQYF. The CDR3 bases are TGCAGCGCAACCGGGACTAGGGCTCACGAGCAGTACTTC.

The V gene is TRBV9, the J gene TRBJ1-3; 8 bases are shared with TRBD1. The CDR3 sequence is 16 residues long. Germline lookup yields CDR1 SGDLS and CDR2 YYNGEE. The ends lost 3 bases at V and 1 base at J; junction bases unmatched: 6. The CDR3 nucleotides read TGTGCCAGCAGCGCCCAGGGACAGGCATCTGGAAACACCATATATTTT. Translating gives CASSAQGQASGNTIYF.

The CDR3 DNA sequence: TGTGCCAGCAGTGGAGGTGGCTTGCAGGGACAGGGGACTCAGCCCCAGCATTTT. Translated, it gives CASSGGGLQGQGTQPQHF. The rearrangement joins TRBV2 to TRBJ1-5; 10 nucleotides line up with TRBD1. CDR1 is SNHLY and CDR2 is FYNNEI in the germline V gene. The CDR3 contains 18 residues. The J segment lost 6 bases and the V segment lost 4 bases, leaving 15 bases of the junction unmatched.

This chain connects TRBV4-1 to TRBJ1-2; 12 nucleotides align to TRBD1. CDR1 and CDR2 (germline): MGHRA, YSYEKL. Trimming removed 5 bases from V and 4 bases from J; junction bases left unmatched: 8. The CDR3 is 16 residues long. CDR3 sequence reads: CASSSLPGQGAYGYTF. The CDR3 nucleotides are TGCGCCAGCAGCTCCTTGCCGGGACAGGGGGCCTATGGCTACACCTTC.

This chain uses TRBV27 with TRBJ2-3, with 11 bases fitting TRBD2. J lost 5 bases, V lost 9 bases, and 4 bases had no gene match. The length of the CDR3 is 13 residues. Germline values: CDR1 MNHEY, CDR2 SMNVEV (reference sequence). The CDR3 spells CASSGRAVDTQYF. The CDR3 DNA reads as TGTGCCAGTAGCGGGAGGGCCGTAGATACGCAGTATTTT.

This chain connects TRBV4-3 to TRBJ2-1; 12 bases line up with TRBD2. The CDR3 totals 17 residues. Looked up from germline, CDR1 is LGHNA and CDR2 is YSLEER. Unmatched junction bases numbered 6, after V lost 1 base and J lost 5 bases. The CDR3, as DNA: TGCGCCAGCAGCCAAGGTACTAGCGGGAGGTTGGACAATGAGCAGTTCTTC. Amino acids: CASSQGTSGRLDNEQFF.

This chain links TRBV11-3 with TRBJ2-1; D is uncertain. Germline CDR1 reads SGHNT; CDR2 reads YENEEA. CDR3 length: 12 amino acids. V lost 0 bases and J lost 9, with 6 bases in between. The CDR3 reads CASSLDESEQFF. The CDR3 nucleotides read TGTGCCAGCAGCTTAGATGAGAGTGAGCAGTTCTTC.

V and J are TRBV4-1 and TRBJ1-1; TRBD1 might be the D (5 bases). The CDR3 has 15 amino acids. Trimming removed 1 base from V and 0 bases from J, with 9 bases in between. CDR1 and CDR2 (germline): MGHRA, YSYEKL. The CDR3 DNA reads as TGCGCCAGCAGCCAAGGGGAGGGGTTGAACACTGAAGCTTTCTTT. It yields the protein CASSQGEGLNTEAFF.

The rearrangement links TRBV5-4 to TRBJ2-1, with TRBD2 matching over 8 bases. Unmatched junction bases numbered 12, after V lost 4 bases and J lost 6 bases. Germline V gene data show CDR1 as SGHNT and CDR2 as YYREEE (reference sequence). This CDR3 has 16 amino acids. The CDR3 nucleotides read TGTGCCAGCAGCACACGGTCGGGACTAGAGGGCAATGAGCAGTTCTTC. This translates into CASSTRSGLEGNEQFF. Using reference TRBV5-4 and TRBJ2-1 for the parts outside the CDR3, the full variable domain is ETGVTQSPTHLIKTRGQQVTLRCSSQSGHNTVSWYQQALGQGPQFIFQYYREEENGRGNFPPRFSGLQFPNYSSELNVNALELDDSALYLCASSTRSGLEGNEQFFGPGTRLTVL.

The chain recombines TRBV7-2 with TRBJ1-6; tentative D call: TRBD1 (5 bases). The ends were cut back, 5 bases at V and 6 bases at J, with 20 bases in the middle. This CDR3 comprises 17 residues. CDR1 and CDR2 (germline): SGHTA, FQGNSA. Here the CDR3 reads CASSVGRGAGGNSPLHF. Here the CDR3 DNA reads TGTGCCAGCAGCGTAGGAAGGGGCGCGGGGGGTAATTCACCCCTCCACTTT.

The chain joins TRBV6-5 to TRBJ1-4; D perhaps matches TRBD1 (5 bases). This CDR3 spans 15 amino acids. V gave up 5 bases and J gave up 0 bases, with 10 bases separating them. Per the germline V gene, CDR1 is MNHEY and CDR2 is SVGAGI. The chain's CDR3 is CASSRDSATNEKLFF. The CDR3 nucleotides are TGTGCCAGCAGTCGCGACAGTGCAACTAATGAAAAACTGTTTTTT.

This CDR3 is CASSLGTGDPYGYTF. The CDR3 nucleotides read TGTGCCAGCAGTTTGGGGACAGGGGATCCATATGGCTACACCTTC. The chain has TRBV28 and TRBJ1-2; 10 nucleotides align to TRBD1. The V gene end was trimmed by 3 bases and the J gene end by 5 bases; junction bases not matched to a gene: 6. This CDR3 region has 15 residues. Germline assignment: CDR1 MDHEN and CDR2 SYDVKM.

V gene TRBV27 combines with J gene TRBJ2-1, with 11 bases aligning to TRBD1. The length of the CDR3 is 15 residues. The V and J ends lost 2 bases and 7 bases, in that order; junction bases with no gene match: 4. CDR1 is MNHEY and CDR2 is SMNVEV in the germline V gene (reference sequence). The CDR3 is CASSLMGQGVNEQFF. As DNA, the CDR3 is TGTGCCAGCAGTTTAATGGGACAGGGGGTTAATGAGCAGTTCTTC.

The V gene is TRBV5-1, the J gene TRBJ1-1; a possible D gene is TRBD1 (5 bases). This CDR3 region has 14 residues. Germline CDR1 SGHRS, CDR2 YFSETQ. With 0 bases removed from V and 5 bases from J, the gap between germline ends came to 11 bases. The CDR3 bases are TGCGCCAGCAGCTTGGGCAGGGATGCGACTGAAGCTTTCTTT. It specifies CASSLGRDATEAFF.

The CDR3 bases are TGTGCCAGTAGTACCCTAGCGGGAAACTACGAGCAGTACTTC. Residues: CASSTLAGNYEQYF. The chain links TRBV19 to TRBJ2-7; 9 bases fit TRBD2. The CDR3 runs 14 residues. Germline values: CDR1 LNHDA, CDR2 SQIVND (reference sequence). The trim removed 4 bases at V and 3 bases at J, leaving 4 bases unmatched.

CDR3 DNA: TGTGCCAGCAGCTTATCCCATAACACTGAAGCTTTCTTT. This gives the protein CASSLSHNTEAFF. The J gene is TRBJ1-1, the V gene TRBV13; D ambiguous. V was trimmed by 2 bases and J by 2 bases, leaving 6 bases between them. This CDR3 has 13 residues. Germline CDR1 is PRHDT and CDR2 is FYEKMQ (reference sequence).

The CDR3 sequence: CASSATRTDTQYF. CDR3 in DNA: TGCGCCAGCAGTGCGACTAGGACAGATACGCAGTATTTT. V and J are TRBV10-1 and TRBJ2-3; tentative D call: TRBD2 (6 bases). CDR3 size: 13 residues. Trimming took 4 bases from V and 3 from J, leaving 8 bases between them. The germline CDR1 and CDR2 sequences are WNHNN and SYGVQD (reference sequence).

The chain has TRBV25-1 and TRBJ1-3, with D perhaps TRBD1 (6 bases). The CDR3 is made up of 14 amino acids. V gave up 3 bases and J gave up 2 bases, with 8 bases separating them. Germline V gene lookup returns CDR1 MGHDK and CDR2 SYGVNS. As DNA, the CDR3 is TGTGCCAGCAGTGACGGGGGGCCTGGAAACACCATATATTTT. As protein: CASSDGGPGNTIYF.

The V call is TRBV4-1, the J call TRBJ1-1; 8 bases are a match to TRBD1. There are 16 residues in the CDR3. V lost 1 base and J lost 3; bases outside the gene matches: 7. Germline CDR1 and CDR2: MGHRA and YSYEKL. The CDR3 nucleotides are TGCGCCAGCAGCCAAGTATTCAAGACAGGGGACACTGAAGCTTTCTTT. Translated, it gives CASSQVFKTGDTEAFF.

V and J are TRBV5-6 and TRBJ2-1; 9 bases align to TRBD2. This CDR3 region has 15 residues. Germline loops: CDR1 SGHDT, CDR2 YYEEEE. V shed 9 bases and J 3 bases; nucleotides not matched to a gene: 10. CDR3 sequence reads: CATTPGTSFYNEQFF. The CDR3, as DNA: TGTGCCACCACACCCGGGACTAGCTTCTACAATGAGCAGTTCTTC.

The J gene is TRBJ2-7, the V gene TRBV7-9, with D maybe TRBD2 (6 bases). The V gene's germline CDR1 is SEHNR and CDR2 FQNEAQ (reference sequence). V was cut by 11 bases and J by 3 bases, with 14 bases left in between. The CDR3 is 12 amino acids. The CDR3 reads CASRDGFYEQYF. CDR3 coding DNA: TGTGCCTCGCGGGACGGCTTCTACGAGCAGTACTTC.

In DNA, the CDR3 is TGTGCCAGCTCACTTACCGACAGCTCTGGAAACACCATATATTTT. Its protein product is CASSLTDSSGNTIYF. This sequence joins TRBV18 and TRBJ1-3, with TRBD1 as a possible D gene (5 bases). CDR3 length: 15 residues. The germline CDR1 and CDR2 sequences are KGHSH and LQKENI. V was pared by 4 bases and J by 0 bases, with 10 bases between.

This chain links TRBV2 with TRBJ1-6, with TRBD1 as a possible D gene (6 bases). Per the germline V gene, CDR1 is SNHLY and CDR2 is FYNNEI. V lost 7 bases, J lost 9 bases, and 10 bases lay in between. The CDR3 consists of 12 residues. CDR3 nucleotide sequence: TGTGCCAGCACGGGGGGCGGTTCACCCCTCCACTTT. Its protein is CASTGGGSPLHF.

J is TRBJ2-7 and V is TRBV7-9; D might be TRBD1 (6 bases). V gave up 5 bases and J gave up 2 bases, with 16 bases separating them. The V gene's germline CDR1 is SEHNR and CDR2 FQNEAQ (reference sequence). The CDR3 length is 15 residues. CDR3 residues: CASSHGQYVTYEQYF. The CDR3 DNA reads as TGTGCCAGCAGCCACGGACAGTACGTTACCTACGAGCAGTACTTC.